The present T cell receptor beta chain was sequenced within a study of PD-1 blockade in mismatch repair-deficient tumors. V was shortened by 6 bases and J by 0 bases, with 11 bases between the two germline ends. In germline, CDR1 is ENHRY, CDR2 SYGVKD. The CDR3 totals 14 residues. Assay: immunoSEQ multiplex PCR; the TCRdb copy retains only in-frame clones and omits some. The sample lists about 79,000 clones; 80% to 90% were seen once. This clone has more than one count but fewer than ten. Sample: peripheral blood, taken 44 weeks after starting pembrolizumab. The J gene is TRBJ1-2, the V gene TRBV10-3; tentative D call: TRBD1 (5 bases). This clonotype originated in an adult with mismatch repair-deficient cancer. The CDR3 nucleotides are TGTGCCATCAGGAGGGACGGAACTAACTATGGCTACACCTTC. Translated, it gives CAIRRDGTNYGYTF.